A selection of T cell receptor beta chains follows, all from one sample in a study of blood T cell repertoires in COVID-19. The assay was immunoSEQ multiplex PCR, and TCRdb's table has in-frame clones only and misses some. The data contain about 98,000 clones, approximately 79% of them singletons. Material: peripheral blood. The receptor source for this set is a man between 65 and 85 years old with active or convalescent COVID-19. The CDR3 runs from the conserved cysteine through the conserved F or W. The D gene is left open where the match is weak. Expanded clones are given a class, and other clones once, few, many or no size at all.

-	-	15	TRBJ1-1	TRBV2	TGTGCCAGCAGTCCGCAAGCTAACCAGAACACTGAAGCTTTCTTT	CASSPQANQNTEAFF
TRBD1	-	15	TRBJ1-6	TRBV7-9	TGTGCCAGCAGCTCTACCGGGACAGGGGCCCTACCCCTCCACTTT	CASSSTGTGALPLHF
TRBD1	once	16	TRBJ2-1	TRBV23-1	TGCGCCAGCAGTCCTCGGACAGGCAGCTCCTACAATGAGCAGTTCTTC	CASSPRTGSSYNEQFF
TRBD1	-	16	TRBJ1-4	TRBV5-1	TGCGCCAGCAGCAAAACTCCAGGGGGCGCCGATGAAAAACTGTTTTTT	CASSKTPGGADEKLFF
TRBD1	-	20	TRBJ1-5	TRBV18	TGTGCCAGCTCAGCTGGGACAGCGGGGGGTACCCTATCGATCAATCAGCCCCAGCATTTT	CASSAGTAGGTLSINQPQHF
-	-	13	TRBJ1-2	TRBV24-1	TGTGCCACCAGTGATCCCCAGGGTGGTGGCTACACCTTC	CATSDPQGGGYTF
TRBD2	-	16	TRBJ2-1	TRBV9	TGTGCCAGCAGCGTAGATCAGCGGGACGCCTACAATGAGCAGTTCTTC	CASSVDQRDAYNEQFF
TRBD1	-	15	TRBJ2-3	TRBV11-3	TGTGCCAGCAGCCAGGACAGGGCCCTCACAGATACGCAGTATTTT	CASSQDRALTDTQYF
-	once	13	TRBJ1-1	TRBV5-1	TGCGCCAGCAGGGCCCGGGGGGACACTGAAGCTTTCTTT	CASRARGDTEAFF
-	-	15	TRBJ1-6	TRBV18	TGTGCCAGCTCACCGGCCGGGGGGAGGGGATCACCCCTCCACTTT	CASSPAGGRGSPLHF
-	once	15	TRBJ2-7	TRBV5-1	TGCGCCAGCAGCTTATCCTGGGCGGGAACCTACGAGCAGTACTTC	CASSLSWAGTYEQYF
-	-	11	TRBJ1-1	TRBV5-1	TGCGCCAGCAGACGGGAGACTGAAGCTTTCTTT	CASRRETEAFF
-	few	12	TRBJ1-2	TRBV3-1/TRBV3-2	TGTGCCAGCAGCCAAGGTCGCGTTGGCTACACCTTC	CASSQGRVGYTF
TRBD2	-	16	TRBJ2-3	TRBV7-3	TGTGCCAGCAGCTTAAAGGCCGGGGGGGCCGCGGATACGCAGTATTTT	CASSLKAGGAADTQYF